This TCR beta chain came from a study of human T cells and chemical hapten exposure. This CDR3 comprises 15 residues. Germline loops: CDR1 MNHEY, CDR2 SVGEGT. V dropped 0 bases and J dropped 2 bases, with 9 bases sitting between them. The study used a library that attached unique molecular identifiers to individual cDNA molecules. TCRdb re-called the RACE reads with MiXCR, one entry per CDR3 protein. The sample shows 270,000 or so distinct CDR3 sequences, 7.5% to 9% of them seen only once. Regarding time point: pre-sensitization, week 0. The treatment: therapeutic diphenylcyclopropenone sensitization with weekly scalp DPC.

This sequence was found in a man in his late teens or twenties with alopecia areata. Some clones in this sample may be carry-over from other donors' samples. The chain links TRBV6-2 or TRBV6-3 to TRBJ2-3; D may be TRBD1 (5 bases). Specimen: whole blood, collected in connection with sensitization to the hapten diphenylcyclopropenone (DPC). CDR3 loop: CASSYSARDTDTQYF. The CDR3 region has the DNA TGTGCCAGCAGTTACTCGGCCAGGGACACAGATACGCAGTATTTT.